This TCR beta chain is from a study of blood T cell repertoires in COVID-19. Assay: immunoSEQ multiplex PCR; the TCRdb copy retains only in-frame clones and omits some. This sample has approximately 350,000 clones, with around 87% found just once. Sequenced sample: PBMCs or T cells enriched from blood (not recorded which). The source of this sequence is a man between 18 and 29 years old who had recovered from COVID-19.

The CDR3 DNA is TGTGCTAGTGCCCTTACCAACAGTAACACTGAAGCTTTCTTT. It is translated as CASALTNSNTEAFF. The chain employs TRBV12-5 and TRBJ1-1; no reliable D call. The germline V and J ends were trimmed by 7 bases and 2 bases, with 14 bases remaining between them. In germline, CDR1 is LGHNT, CDR2 FRNRAP. The length of the CDR3 is 14 residues. Variable domain in full (rest from reference TRBV12-5 and TRBJ1-1): DARVTQTPRHKVTEMGQEVTMRCQPILGHNTVFWYRQTMMQGLELLAYFRNRAPLDDSGMPKDRFSAEMPDATLATLKIQPSEPRDSAVYFCASALTNSNTEAFFGQGTRLTVV.